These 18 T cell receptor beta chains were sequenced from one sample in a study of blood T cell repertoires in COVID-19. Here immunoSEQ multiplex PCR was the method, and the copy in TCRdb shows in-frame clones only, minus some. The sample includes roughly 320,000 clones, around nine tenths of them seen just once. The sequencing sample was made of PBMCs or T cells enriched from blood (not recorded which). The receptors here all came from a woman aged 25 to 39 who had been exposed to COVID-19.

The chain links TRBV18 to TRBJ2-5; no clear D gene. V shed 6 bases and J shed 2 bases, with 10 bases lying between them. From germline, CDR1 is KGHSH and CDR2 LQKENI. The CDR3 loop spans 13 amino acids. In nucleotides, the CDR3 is TGTGCCAGCTCGTCGGGTTCTCAAGAGACCCAGTACTTC. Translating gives CASSSGSQETQYF.

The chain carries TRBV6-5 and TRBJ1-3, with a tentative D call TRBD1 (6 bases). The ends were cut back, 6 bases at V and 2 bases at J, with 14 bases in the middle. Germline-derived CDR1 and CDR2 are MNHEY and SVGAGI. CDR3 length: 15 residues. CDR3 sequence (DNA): TGTGCCAGCAGGTTGGAACAGGGAGCTGGAAACACCATATATTTT. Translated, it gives CASRLEQGAGNTIYF.

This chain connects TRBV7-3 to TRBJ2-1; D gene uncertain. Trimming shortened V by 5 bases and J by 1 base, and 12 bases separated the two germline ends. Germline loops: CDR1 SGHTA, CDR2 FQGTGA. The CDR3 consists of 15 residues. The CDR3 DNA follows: TGTGCCAGCAGCCGAGTAGCAGATTCCTACAATGAGCAGTTCTTC. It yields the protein CASSRVADSYNEQFF.

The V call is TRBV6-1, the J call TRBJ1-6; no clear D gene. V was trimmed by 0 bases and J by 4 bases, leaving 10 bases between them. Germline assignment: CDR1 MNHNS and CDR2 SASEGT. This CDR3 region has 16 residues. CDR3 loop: CASSEALFRYNSPLHF. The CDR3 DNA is TGTGCCAGCAGTGAAGCTCTCTTTAGATATAATTCACCCCTCCACTTT.

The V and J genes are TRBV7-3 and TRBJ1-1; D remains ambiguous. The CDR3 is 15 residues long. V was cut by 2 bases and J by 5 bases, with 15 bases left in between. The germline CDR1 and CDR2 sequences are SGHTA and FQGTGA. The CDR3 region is CASSLEGSVGTEAFF. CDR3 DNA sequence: TGTGCCAGCAGCTTAGAGGGAAGCGTCGGGACTGAAGCTTTCTTT. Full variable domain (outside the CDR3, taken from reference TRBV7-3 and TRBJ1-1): GAGVSQTPSNKVTEKGKYVELRCDPISGHTALYWYRQSLGQGPEFLIYFQGTGAADDSGLPNDRFFAVRPEGSVSTLKIQRTERGDSAVYLCASSLEGSVGTEAFFGQGTRLTVV.

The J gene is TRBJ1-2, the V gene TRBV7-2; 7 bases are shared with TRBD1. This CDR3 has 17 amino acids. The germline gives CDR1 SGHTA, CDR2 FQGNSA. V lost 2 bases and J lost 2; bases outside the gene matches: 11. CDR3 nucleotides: TGTGCCAGCAGCTTACCGGGACAGCCCTCTCCAAACTATGGCTACACCTTC. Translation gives CASSLPGQPSPNYGYTF.

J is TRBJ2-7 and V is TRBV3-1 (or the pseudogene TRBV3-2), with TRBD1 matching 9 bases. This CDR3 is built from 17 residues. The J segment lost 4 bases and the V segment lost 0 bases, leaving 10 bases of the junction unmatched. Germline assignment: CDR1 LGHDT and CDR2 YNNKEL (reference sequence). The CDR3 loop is CASSQDILGTGPYEQYF. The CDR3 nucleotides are TGTGCCAGCAGCCAAGACATCCTCGGGACAGGGCCTTACGAGCAGTACTTC.

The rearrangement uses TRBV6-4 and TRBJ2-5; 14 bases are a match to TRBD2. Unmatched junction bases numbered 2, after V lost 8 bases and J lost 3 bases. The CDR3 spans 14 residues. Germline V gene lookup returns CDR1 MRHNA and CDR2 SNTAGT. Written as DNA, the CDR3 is TGTGCCAGCGGGGGACTAGCGGGGGAAGAGACCCAGTACTTC. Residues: CASGGLAGEETQYF.

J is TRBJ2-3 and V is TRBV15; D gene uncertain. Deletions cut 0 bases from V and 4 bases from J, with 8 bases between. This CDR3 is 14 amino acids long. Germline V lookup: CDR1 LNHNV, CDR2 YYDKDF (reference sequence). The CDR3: CATSRDLGADTQYF. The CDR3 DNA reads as TGTGCCACCAGCAGAGATCTGGGCGCAGATACGCAGTATTTT.

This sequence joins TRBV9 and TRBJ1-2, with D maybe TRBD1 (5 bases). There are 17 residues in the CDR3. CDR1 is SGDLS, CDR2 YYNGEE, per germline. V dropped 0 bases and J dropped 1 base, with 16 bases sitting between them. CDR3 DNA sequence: TGTGCCAGCAGCGTAGAGGGGATCCCAAACTTTAACTATGGCTACACCTTC. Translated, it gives CASSVEGIPNFNYGYTF.

The CDR3 region has the DNA TGTGCCAGCAGCAAAGGAGGCGGCAGGCACACGGGGGGAGAGGAGACCCAGTACTTC. It specifies CASSKGGGRHTGGEETQYF. The chain employs TRBV21-1 and TRBJ2-5; TRBD2, as called in the table, went unchecked against the DNA. TRBV21-1 is designated a pseudogene. The length of the CDR3 is 19 residues.

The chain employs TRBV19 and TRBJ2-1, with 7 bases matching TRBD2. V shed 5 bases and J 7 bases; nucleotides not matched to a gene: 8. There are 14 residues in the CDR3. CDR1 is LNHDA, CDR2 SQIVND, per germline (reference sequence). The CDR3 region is CASSPRWTRNEQFF. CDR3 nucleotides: TGTGCCAGTAGTCCCCGATGGACTAGGAATGAGCAGTTCTTC.

CDR3 residues: CASGLSRYEQYF. Here the CDR3 DNA reads TGTGCTAGTGGTTTGTCTCGCTACGAGCAGTACTTC. The V call is TRBV12-5, the J call TRBJ2-7; no firm D call. CDR1 LGHNT and CDR2 FRNRAP come from the germline V gene. V was pared by 2 bases and J by 3 bases, with 5 bases between. The CDR3 runs to 12 residues. Combining the CDR3 with reference TRBV12-5 and TRBJ2-7 gives the whole variable domain DARVTQTPRHKVTEMGQEVTMRCQPILGHNTVFWYRQTMMQGLELLAYFRNRAPLDDSGMPKDRFSAEMPDATLATLKIQPSEPRDSAVYFCASGLSRYEQYFGPGTRLTVT.

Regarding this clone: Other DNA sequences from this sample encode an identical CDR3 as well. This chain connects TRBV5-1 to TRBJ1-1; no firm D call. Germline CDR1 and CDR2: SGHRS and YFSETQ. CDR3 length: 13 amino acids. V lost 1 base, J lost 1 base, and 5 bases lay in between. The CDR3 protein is CASSLPGNTEAFF. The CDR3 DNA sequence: TGCGCCAGCAGCTTGCCAGGGAACACTGAAGCTTTCTTT.

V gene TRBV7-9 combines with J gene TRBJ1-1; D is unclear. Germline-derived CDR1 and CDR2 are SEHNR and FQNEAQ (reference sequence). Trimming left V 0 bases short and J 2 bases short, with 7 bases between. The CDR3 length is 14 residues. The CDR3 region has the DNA TGTGCCAGCAGCTTAGCTGCGCTAAACACTGAAGCTTTCTTT. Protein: CASSLAALNTEAFF. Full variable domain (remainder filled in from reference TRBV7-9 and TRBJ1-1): DTGVSQNPRHKITKRGQNVTFRCDPISEHNRLYWYRQTLGQGPEFLTYFQNEAQLEKSRLLSDRFSAERPKGSFSTLEIQRTEQGDSAMYLCASSLAALNTEAFFGQGTRLTVV.

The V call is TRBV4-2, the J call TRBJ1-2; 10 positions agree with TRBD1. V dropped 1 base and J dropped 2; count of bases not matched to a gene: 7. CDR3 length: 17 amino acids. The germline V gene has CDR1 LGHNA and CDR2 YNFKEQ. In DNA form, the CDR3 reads TGTGCCAGCAGCCAAGTCTCTTGGGACAGGGGAAACTATGGCTACACCTTC. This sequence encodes CASSQVSWDRGNYGYTF.

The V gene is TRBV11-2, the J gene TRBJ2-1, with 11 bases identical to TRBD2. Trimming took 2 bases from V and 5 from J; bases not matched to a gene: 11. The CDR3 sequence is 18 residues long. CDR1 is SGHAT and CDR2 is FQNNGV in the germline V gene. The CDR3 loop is CASSLIIGASGGHNEQFF. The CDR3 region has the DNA TGTGCCAGCAGCTTAATCATAGGGGCTAGCGGGGGGCACAATGAGCAGTTCTTC.

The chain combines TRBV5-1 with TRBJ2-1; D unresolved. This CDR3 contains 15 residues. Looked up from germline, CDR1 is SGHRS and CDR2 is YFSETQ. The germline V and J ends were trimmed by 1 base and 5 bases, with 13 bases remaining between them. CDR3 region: CASSLSQAGHNEQFF. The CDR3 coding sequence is TGCGCCAGCAGCTTGTCGCAGGCCGGCCACAATGAGCAGTTCTTC.